This T cell receptor (beta chain) came from a study of regulatory T cells in long-lasting Graves disease. Study findings and constraints: In persistent patients, shared public clonotypes (approximately 3,000) outnumbered those in new patients (about 970).

This clonotype was observed at least ten times. Its target is unknown. Time point given: newly diagnosed GD, antithyroid drugs for less than 3 months. Scientists built the TCR library using RNA that was extracted from PBMCs. CDR3 regions were amplified by Arm-PCR using iRepertoire HTBI primers to build TCR beta libraries. MiXCR was run by TCRdb on the multiplex PCR reads, yielding one entry per CDR3 protein. This table holds around 480,000 distinct CDR3 sequences, 15% to 20% found once. Per germline, CDR1 DFQATT and CDR2 SNEGSKA (reference sequence). The CDR3 is 14 amino acids. V was pared by 2 bases and J by 1 base, with 11 bases between. These same data were also listed under a study on T cells in Graves' hyperthyroidism and ophthalmopathy. That source reports: The majority of expanded thyroid clonotypes above 0.001 also appeared in blood.

Source: peripheral blood mononuclear cells (PBMCs), taken at new diagnosis, from a patient treated with antithyroid drugs. This TCR came from a man aged 35 to 55 with Graves disease. The chain recombines TRBV20-1 with TRBJ1-1, with a weak D call TRBD1 (5 bases). As DNA, the CDR3 is TGCAGTGCTAGAAATAGGGGAGGGAACACTGAAGCTTTCTTT. This codes for CSARNRGGNTEAFF.